This T cell receptor beta chain was found in a study of T cells after yellow fever vaccination. In the study overall: Fractions low in cell number were prepared with SMART-Seq v4 Ultra Low Input. The study, taken as a whole, reports: In post-booster samples, most primary-vaccination clones reappeared (approximately 96% CD4, 88% CD8). The secondary T-cell response peaked on day 5, not day 15, but was weaker.

In making TCR cDNA, 5'RACE template switching added a universal primer site and UMIs to it. In TCRdb, the 5' RACE reads were re-called with MiXCR into one record per CDR3 protein. Among 340,000 or so distinct CDR3 sequences listed, around 13% were seen once. V lost 4 bases and J lost 8; bases outside the gene matches: 8. The CDR3 has 13 amino acids. The germline gives CDR1 SGDLS, CDR2 YYNGEE. Comments on this clonotype: Its cognate antigen is unknown.

The source was CD4+ T cells sorted from PBMCs, collected 15 days after the yellow fever booster vaccination. V gene TRBV9 combines with J gene TRBJ1-2; 7 bases are a match to TRBD1. The TCR was taken from a man between 18 and 29 years old who received the YFV17D yellow fever vaccine. CDR3 coding DNA: TGTGCCAGCAGCCCCTCAACAGGGGAAGGCTACACCTTC. This translates into CASSPSTGEGYTF.